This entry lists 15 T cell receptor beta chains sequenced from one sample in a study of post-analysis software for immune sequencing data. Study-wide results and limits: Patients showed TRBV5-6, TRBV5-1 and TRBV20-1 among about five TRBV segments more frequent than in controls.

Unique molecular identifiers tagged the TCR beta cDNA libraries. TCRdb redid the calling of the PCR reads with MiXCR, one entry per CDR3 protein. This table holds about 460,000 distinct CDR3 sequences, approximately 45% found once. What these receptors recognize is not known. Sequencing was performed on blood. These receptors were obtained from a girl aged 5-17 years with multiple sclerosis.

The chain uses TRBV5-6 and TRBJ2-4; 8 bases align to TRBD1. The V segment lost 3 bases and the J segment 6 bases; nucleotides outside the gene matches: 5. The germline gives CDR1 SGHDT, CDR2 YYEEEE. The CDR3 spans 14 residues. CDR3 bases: TGTGCCAGCAGCTGGGACAGGAAGGGAAACATTCAGTACTTC. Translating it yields CASSWDRKGNIQYF.

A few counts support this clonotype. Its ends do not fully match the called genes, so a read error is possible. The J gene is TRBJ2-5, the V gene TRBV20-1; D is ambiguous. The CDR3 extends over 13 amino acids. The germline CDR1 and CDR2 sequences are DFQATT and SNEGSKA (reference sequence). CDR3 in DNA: TGCAGTGCTAGAATTTTGGAGCGCTACGAGCAGTATTTC. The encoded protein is CSARILERYEQYF.

DNA for the CDR3: TGTGCCACCCGAGTAAGCGGTTCACCCCTCCACTTT. As protein: CATRVSGSPLHF. The chain combines TRBV10-3 with TRBJ1-6; D uncertain. Between the trimmed V and J ends, which lost 10 bases and 9 bases, there was a span of 13 bases. The CDR3 is 12 residues long. Germline CDR1 is ENHRY and CDR2 is SYGVKD.

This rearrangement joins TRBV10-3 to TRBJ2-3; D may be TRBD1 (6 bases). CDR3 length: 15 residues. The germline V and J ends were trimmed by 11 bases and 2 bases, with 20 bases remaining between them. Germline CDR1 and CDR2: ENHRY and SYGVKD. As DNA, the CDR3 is TGTGCCCACAAGTTAGGGGGAGTGAACACAGATACGCAGTATTTT. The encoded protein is CAHKLGGVNTDTQYF.

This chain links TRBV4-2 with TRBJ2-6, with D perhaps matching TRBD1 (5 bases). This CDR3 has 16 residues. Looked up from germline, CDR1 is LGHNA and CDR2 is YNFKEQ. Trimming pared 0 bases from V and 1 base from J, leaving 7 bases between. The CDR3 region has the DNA TGTGCCAGCAGCCAAGAACCAGGGTCTGGGGCCAACGTCCTGACTTTC. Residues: CASSQEPGSGANVLTF.

The CDR3 region is CSVEGGSGEQYF. The CDR3 DNA reads TGCAGCGTTGAAGGGGGGTCAGGCGAGCAGTACTTC. The V call is TRBV29-1, the J call TRBJ2-1; D tentatively reads TRBD1 or TRBD2 (5 bases each). Matching the DNA end better, TRBJ2-7 makes the J call doubtful. Looked up from germline, CDR1 is SQVTM and CDR2 is ANQGSEA. CDR3 length: 12 residues.

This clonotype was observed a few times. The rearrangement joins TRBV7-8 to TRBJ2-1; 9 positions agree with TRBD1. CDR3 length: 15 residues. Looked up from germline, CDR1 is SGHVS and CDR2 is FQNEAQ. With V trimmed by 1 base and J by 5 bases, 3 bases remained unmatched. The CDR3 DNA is TGTGCCAGCAGCTTAGGGACAGGGGAAGACAATGAGCAGTTCTTC. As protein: CASSLGTGEDNEQFF.

CDR3 loop: CASSVDRTLNSPLHF. The CDR3 DNA reads TGTGCCAGCAGCGTAGACCGGACACTGAATTCACCCCTCCACTTT. J is TRBJ1-6 and V is TRBV9, with a weak D call TRBD1 (5 bases). From germline, CDR1 is SGDLS and CDR2 YYNGEE. CDR3 length: 15 residues. Trimming took off 0 bases at V and 7 bases at J, with 11 bases between the two ends.

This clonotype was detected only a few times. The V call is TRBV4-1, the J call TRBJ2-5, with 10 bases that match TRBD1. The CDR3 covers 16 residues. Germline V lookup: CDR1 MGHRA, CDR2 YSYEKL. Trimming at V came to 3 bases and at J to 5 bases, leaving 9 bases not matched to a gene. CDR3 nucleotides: TGCGCCAGCAGCCAGTTCGCCGGGACAGGGGCTGAGACCCAGTACTTC. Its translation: CASSQFAGTGAETQYF.

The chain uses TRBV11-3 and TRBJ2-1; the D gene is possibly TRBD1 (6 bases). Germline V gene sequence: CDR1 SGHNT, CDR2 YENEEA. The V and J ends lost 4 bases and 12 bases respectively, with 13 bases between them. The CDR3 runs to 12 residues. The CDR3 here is CASSSTGGPQFF. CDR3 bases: TGTGCCAGCAGCTCGACAGGCGGACCGCAGTTCTTC.

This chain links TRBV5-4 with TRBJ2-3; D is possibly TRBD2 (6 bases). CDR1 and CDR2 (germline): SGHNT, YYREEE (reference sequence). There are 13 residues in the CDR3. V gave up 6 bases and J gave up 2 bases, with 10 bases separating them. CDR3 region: CASTSGATDTQYF. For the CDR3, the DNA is TGTGCCAGCACATCGGGAGCCACAGATACGCAGTATTTT.

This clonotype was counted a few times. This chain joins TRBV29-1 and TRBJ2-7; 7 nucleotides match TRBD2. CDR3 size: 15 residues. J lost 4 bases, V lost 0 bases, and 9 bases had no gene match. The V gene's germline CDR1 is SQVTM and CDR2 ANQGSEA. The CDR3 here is CSVEDLAGDNYEQYF. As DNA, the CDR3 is TGCAGCGTTGAAGATCTCGCGGGAGATAATTACGAGCAGTACTTC.

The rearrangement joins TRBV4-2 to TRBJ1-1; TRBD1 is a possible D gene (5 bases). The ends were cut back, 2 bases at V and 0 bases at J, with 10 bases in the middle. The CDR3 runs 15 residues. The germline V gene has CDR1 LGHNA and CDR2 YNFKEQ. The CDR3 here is CASSQPADMNTEAFF. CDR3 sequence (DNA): TGTGCCAGCAGCCAACCGGCGGACATGAACACTGAAGCTTTCTTT.

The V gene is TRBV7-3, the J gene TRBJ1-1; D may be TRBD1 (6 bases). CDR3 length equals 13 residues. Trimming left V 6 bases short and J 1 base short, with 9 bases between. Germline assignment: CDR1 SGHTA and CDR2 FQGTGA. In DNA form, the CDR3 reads TGTGCCAGCAGTAAACAGGGGAACACTGAAGCTTTCTTT. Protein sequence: CASSKQGNTEAFF. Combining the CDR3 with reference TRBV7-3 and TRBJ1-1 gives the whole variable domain GAGVSQTPSNKVTEKGKYVELRCDPISGHTALYWYRQSLGQGPEFLIYFQGTGAADDSGLPNDRFFAVRPEGSVSTLKIQRTERGDSAVYLCASSKQGNTEAFFGQGTRLTVV.

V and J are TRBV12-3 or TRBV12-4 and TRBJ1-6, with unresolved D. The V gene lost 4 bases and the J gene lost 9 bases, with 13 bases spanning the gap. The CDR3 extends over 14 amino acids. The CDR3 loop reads CASSSRGPSSPLHF. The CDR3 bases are TGTGCCAGCAGTTCCCGTGGACCGAGTTCACCCCTCCACTTT.